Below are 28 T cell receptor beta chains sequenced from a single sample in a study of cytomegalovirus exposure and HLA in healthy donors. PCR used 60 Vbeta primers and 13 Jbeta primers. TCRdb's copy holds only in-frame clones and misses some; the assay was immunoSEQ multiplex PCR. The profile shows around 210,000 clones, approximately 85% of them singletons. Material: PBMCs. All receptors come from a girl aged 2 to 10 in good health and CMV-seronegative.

CDR3 protein: CASSFGYPKAGRTDTQYF. The CDR3 nucleotides are TGTGCCAGCAGCTTTGGATACCCTAAGGCGGGCCGCACAGATACGCAGTATTTT. The chain carries TRBV14 and TRBJ2-3, with D tentatively TRBD2 (5 bases). The CDR3 has 18 amino acids. Looked up from germline, CDR1 is SGHDN and CDR2 is FVKESK. Trimming removed 5 bases from V and 1 base from J, with 22 bases in between. The full variable domain, in which reference TRBV14 and TRBJ2-3 provide the parts outside the CDR3, is EAGVTQFPSHSVIEKGQTVTLRCDPISGHDNLYWYRRVMGKEIKFLLHFVKESKQDESGMPNNRFLAERTGGTYSTLKVQPAELEDSGVYFCASSFGYPKAGRTDTQYFGPGTRLTVL.

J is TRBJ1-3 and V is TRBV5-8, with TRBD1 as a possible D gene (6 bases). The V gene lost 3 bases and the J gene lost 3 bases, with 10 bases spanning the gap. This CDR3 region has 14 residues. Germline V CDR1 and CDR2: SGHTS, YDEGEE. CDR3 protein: CASSSTGIGNTIYF. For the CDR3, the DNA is TGTGCCAGCAGCTCAACAGGGATTGGAAACACCATATATTTT.

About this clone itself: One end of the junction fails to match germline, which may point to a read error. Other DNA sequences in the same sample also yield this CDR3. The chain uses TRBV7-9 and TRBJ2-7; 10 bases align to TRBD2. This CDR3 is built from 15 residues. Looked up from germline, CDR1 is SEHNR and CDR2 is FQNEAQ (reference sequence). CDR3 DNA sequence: TGCGCCAGCACCGGGGGGACTAGCGCCGCCTACGAGCAGTACTTC. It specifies CASTGGTSAAYEQYF.

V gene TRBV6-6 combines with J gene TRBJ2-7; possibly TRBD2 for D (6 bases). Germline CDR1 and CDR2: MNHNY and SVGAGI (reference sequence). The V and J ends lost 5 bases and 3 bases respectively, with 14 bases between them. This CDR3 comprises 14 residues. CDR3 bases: TGTGCCAGCAGTGGGACTGGACCCTTCTACGAGCAGTACTTC. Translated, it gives CASSGTGPFYEQYF.

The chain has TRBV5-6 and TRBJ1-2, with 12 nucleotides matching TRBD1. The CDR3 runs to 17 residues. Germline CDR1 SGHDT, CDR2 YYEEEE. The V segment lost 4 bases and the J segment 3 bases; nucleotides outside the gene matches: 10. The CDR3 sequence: CASSPPGQGAFYYGYTF. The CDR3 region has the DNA TGTGCCAGCAGCCCTCCGGGACAGGGGGCCTTCTACTATGGCTACACCTTC.

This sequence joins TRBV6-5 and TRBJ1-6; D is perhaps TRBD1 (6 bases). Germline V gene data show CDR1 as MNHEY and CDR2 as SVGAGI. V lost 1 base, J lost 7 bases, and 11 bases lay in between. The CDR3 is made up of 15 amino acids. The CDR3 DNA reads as TGTGCCAGCAGTTACTTTGCAGGGGAAAATTCACCCCTCCACTTT. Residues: CASSYFAGENSPLHF.

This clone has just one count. The CDR3 loop is CASGAGGYTDTQYF. The CDR3 coding sequence is TGTGCCAGCGGAGCGGGGGGCTACACAGATACGCAGTATTTT. The chain combines TRBV9 with TRBJ2-3, with 9 nucleotides matching TRBD2. This CDR3 is built from 14 residues. Trimming at V came to 7 bases and at J to 2 bases, leaving 5 bases not matched to a gene. Per the germline V gene, CDR1 is SGDLS and CDR2 is YYNGEE.

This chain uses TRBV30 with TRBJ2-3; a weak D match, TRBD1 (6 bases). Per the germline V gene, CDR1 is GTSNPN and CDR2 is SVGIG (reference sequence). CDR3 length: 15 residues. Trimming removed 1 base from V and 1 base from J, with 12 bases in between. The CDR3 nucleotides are TGTGCCTGGAGTGGAGACAGGTCTGGCACAGATACGCAGTATTTT. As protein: CAWSGDRSGTDTQYF.

The DNA of the CDR3 is TGCGCCAGCAGCCAAGTCAGCCTTAACGAGGGGCAGTTCTTC. As protein: CASSQVSLNEGQFF. The V gene is TRBV4-1, the J gene TRBJ2-1, with D perhaps matching TRBD2 (5 bases). The CDR3 spans 14 residues. CDR1 is MGHRA and CDR2 is YSYEKL in the germline V gene. V dropped 1 base and J dropped 12 bases, with 16 bases sitting between them.

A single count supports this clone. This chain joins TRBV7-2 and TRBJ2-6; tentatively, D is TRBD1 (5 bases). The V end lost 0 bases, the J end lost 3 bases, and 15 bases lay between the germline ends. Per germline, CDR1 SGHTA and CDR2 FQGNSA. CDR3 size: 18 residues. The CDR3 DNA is TGTGCCAGCAGCTTAGCCCAGGGTTTCCCATTTGGGGCCAACGTCCTGACTTTC. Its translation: CASSLAQGFPFGANVLTF.

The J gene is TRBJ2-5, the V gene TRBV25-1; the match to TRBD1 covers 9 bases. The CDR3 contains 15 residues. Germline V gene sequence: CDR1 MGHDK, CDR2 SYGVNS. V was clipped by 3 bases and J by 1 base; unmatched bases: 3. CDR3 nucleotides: TGTGCCAGCAGTGAGGGACAGGGTCCCCAAGAGACCCAGTACTTC. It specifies CASSEGQGPQETQYF.

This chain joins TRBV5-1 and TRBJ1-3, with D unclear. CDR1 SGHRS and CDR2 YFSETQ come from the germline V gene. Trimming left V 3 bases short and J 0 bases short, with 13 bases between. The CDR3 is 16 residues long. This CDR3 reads CASSYADLHSGNTIYF. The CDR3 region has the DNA TGCGCCAGCAGCTACGCGGATTTACACTCTGGAAACACCATATATTTT. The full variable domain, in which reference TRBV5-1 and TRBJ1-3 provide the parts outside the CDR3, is KAGVTQTPRYLIKTRGQQVTLSCSPISGHRSVSWYQQTPGQGLQFLFEYFSETQRNKGNFPGRFSGRQFSNSRSEMNVSTLELGDSALYLCASSYADLHSGNTIYFGEGSWLTVV.

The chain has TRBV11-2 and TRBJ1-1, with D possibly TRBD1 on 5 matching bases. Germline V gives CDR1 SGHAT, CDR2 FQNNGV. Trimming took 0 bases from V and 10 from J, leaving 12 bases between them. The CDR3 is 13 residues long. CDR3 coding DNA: TGTGCCAGCAGCTTAGATAGTGGGGGGAGAGCTTTCTTT. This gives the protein CASSLDSGGRAFF.

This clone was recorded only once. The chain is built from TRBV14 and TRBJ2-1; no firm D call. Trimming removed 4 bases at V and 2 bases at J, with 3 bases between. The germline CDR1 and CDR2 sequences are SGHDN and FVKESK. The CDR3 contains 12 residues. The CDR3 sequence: CASSRAYNEQFF. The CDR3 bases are TGTGCCAGCAGCCGAGCCTACAATGAGCAGTTCTTC.

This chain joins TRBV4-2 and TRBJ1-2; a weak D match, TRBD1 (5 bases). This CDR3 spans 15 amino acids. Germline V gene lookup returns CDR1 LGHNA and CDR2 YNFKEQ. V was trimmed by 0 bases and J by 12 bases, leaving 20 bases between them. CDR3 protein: CASSQEGGGQEFHTF. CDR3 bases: TGTGCCAGCAGCCAAGAGGGGGGAGGGCAAGAGTTTCACACCTTC.

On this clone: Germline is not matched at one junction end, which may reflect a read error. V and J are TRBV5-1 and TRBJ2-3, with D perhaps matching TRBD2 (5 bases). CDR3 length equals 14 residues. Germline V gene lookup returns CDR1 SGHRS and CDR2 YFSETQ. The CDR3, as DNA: TGCGCCAGCCTTCTTGGAGGAGGCACAGATACGCAGTCTTTT. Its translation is CASLLGGGTDTQSF.

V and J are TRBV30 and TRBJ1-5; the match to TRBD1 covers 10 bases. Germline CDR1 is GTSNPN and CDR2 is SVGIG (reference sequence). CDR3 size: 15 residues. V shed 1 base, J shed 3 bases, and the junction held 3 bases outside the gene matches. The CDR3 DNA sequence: TGTGCCTGGAGTGGGGGACAGGGGATCAATCAGCCCCAGCATTTT. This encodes CAWSGGQGINQPQHF.

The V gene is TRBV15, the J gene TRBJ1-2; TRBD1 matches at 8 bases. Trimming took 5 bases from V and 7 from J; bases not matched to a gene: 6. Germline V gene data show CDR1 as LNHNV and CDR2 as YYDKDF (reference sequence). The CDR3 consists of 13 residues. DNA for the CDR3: TGTGCCACCAGCGGCTCCGGGACAGGTGGCTACACCTTC. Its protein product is CATSGSGTGGYTF.

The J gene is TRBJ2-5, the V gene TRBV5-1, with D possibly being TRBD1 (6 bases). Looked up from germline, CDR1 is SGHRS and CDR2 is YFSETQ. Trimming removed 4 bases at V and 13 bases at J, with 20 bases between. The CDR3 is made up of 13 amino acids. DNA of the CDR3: TGCGCCAGCAGCCCCAACCGAGACAGGACTTGGTACTTC. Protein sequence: CASSPNRDRTWYF.

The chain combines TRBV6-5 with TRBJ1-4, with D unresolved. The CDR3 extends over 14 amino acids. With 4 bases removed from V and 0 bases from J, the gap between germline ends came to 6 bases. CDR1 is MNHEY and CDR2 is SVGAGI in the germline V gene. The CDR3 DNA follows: TGTGCCAGCAGTTTCCGGGCAACTAATGAAAAACTGTTTTTT. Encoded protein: CASSFRATNEKLFF.

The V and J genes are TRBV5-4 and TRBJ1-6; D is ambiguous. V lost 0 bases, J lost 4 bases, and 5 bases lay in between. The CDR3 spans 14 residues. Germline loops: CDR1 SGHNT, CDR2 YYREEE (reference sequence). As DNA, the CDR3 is TGTGCCAGCAGCTTGGCGGGGTATAATTCACCCCTCCACTTT. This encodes CASSLAGYNSPLHF.

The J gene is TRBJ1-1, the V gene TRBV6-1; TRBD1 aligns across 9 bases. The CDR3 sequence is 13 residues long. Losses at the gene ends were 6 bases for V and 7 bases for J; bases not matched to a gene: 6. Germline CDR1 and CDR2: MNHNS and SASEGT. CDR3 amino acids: CASRATGGDEAFF. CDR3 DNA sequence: TGTGCCAGCAGGGCTACAGGGGGCGATGAAGCTTTCTTT.

CDR3 sequence: CASSLEGGSNQPQHF. CDR3 in DNA: TGCGCCAGCAGCTTGGAAGGGGGTAGCAATCAGCCCCAGCATTTT. This chain links TRBV5-1 with TRBJ1-5, with a tentative D call TRBD1 (6 bases). The germline V gene encodes CDR1 SGHRS and CDR2 YFSETQ. V lost 0 bases and J lost 0, with 7 bases in between. The CDR3 length is 15 residues.

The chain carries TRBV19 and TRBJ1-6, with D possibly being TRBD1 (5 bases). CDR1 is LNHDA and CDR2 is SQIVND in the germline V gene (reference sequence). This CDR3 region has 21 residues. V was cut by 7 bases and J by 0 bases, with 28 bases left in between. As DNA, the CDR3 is TGTGCCAGTAACATGAGGCTACAGGCGGAAAACATCGGCTCCTATAATTCACCCCTCCACTTT. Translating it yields CASNMRLQAENIGSYNSPLHF.

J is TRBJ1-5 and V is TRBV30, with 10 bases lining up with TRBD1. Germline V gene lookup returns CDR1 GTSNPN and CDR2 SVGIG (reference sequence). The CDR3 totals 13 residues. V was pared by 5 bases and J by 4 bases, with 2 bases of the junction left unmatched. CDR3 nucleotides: TGTGCCTGGGGACAGGGGGGAAATCAGCCCCAGCATTTT. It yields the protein CAWGQGGNQPQHF. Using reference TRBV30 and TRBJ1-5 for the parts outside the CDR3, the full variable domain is SQTIHQWPATLVQPVGSPLSLECTVEGTSNPNLYWYRQAAGRGLQLLFYSVGIGQISSEVPQNLSASRPQDRQFILSSKKLLLSDSGFYLCAWGQGGNQPQHFGDGTRLSIL.

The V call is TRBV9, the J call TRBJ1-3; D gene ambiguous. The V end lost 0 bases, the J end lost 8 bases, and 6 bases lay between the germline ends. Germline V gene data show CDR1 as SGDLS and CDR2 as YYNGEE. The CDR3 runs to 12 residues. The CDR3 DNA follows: TGTGCCAGCAGCGTAGGCGGTGACACCATATATTTT. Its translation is CASSVGGDTIYF.

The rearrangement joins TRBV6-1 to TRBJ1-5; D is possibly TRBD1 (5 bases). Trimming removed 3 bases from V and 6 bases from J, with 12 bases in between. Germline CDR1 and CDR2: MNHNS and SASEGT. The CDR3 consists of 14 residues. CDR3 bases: TGTGCCAGCAGTGACAGGGAGGTTCGTCAGCCCCAGCATTTT. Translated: CASSDREVRQPQHF.

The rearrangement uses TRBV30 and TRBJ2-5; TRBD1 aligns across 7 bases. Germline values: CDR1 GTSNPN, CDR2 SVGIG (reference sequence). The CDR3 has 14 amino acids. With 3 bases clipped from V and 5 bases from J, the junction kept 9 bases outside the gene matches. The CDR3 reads CAWRGQPTAETQYF. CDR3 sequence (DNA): TGTGCCTGGAGGGGACAGCCCACCGCGGAGACCCAGTACTTC.